This entry lists 2 T cell receptor beta chains sequenced from one sample in a study of spatial heterogeneity in lung cancer. Study observations and caveats: How many expanded intratumoral alpha and beta TCRs were present tracked the tumor mutation count, which was a count of nonsynonymous mutations.

As to time point: sample taken at primary tumor resection. TCRdb fed the 5' RACE reads into MiXCR, producing one record per CDR3 protein. The table has roughly 2,500 distinct CDR3 sequences, less than 25% seen once. Their cognate antigens are unknown. Specimen: lung tumor tissue, collected at surgery. The receptors were sampled from a male donor with early-stage non-small cell lung cancer.

By share, this clonotype ranks as large. The chain joins TRBV19 to TRBJ1-5; TRBD1 is a possible D gene (6 bases). Looked up from germline, CDR1 is LNHDA and CDR2 is SQIVND (reference sequence). Trimming shortened V by 3 bases and J by 3 bases, and 12 bases separated the two germline ends. The CDR3 is 15 residues long. CDR3 loop: CASSITGSFNQPQHF. The CDR3 DNA is TGTGCCAGTAGTATCACAGGGTCCTTCAATCAGCCCCAGCATTTT.

The chain recombines TRBV7-9 with TRBJ1-3; D is possibly TRBD1 (5 bases). V dropped 1 base and J dropped 0 bases, with 7 bases sitting between them. The CDR3 is 15 amino acids. CDR1 and CDR2 from the germline V gene are SEHNR and FQNEAQ (reference sequence). The CDR3 DNA is TGTGCCAGCAGCTTAGAGGGGCCCTCTGGAAACACCATATATTTT. Its protein product is CASSLEGPSGNTIYF.